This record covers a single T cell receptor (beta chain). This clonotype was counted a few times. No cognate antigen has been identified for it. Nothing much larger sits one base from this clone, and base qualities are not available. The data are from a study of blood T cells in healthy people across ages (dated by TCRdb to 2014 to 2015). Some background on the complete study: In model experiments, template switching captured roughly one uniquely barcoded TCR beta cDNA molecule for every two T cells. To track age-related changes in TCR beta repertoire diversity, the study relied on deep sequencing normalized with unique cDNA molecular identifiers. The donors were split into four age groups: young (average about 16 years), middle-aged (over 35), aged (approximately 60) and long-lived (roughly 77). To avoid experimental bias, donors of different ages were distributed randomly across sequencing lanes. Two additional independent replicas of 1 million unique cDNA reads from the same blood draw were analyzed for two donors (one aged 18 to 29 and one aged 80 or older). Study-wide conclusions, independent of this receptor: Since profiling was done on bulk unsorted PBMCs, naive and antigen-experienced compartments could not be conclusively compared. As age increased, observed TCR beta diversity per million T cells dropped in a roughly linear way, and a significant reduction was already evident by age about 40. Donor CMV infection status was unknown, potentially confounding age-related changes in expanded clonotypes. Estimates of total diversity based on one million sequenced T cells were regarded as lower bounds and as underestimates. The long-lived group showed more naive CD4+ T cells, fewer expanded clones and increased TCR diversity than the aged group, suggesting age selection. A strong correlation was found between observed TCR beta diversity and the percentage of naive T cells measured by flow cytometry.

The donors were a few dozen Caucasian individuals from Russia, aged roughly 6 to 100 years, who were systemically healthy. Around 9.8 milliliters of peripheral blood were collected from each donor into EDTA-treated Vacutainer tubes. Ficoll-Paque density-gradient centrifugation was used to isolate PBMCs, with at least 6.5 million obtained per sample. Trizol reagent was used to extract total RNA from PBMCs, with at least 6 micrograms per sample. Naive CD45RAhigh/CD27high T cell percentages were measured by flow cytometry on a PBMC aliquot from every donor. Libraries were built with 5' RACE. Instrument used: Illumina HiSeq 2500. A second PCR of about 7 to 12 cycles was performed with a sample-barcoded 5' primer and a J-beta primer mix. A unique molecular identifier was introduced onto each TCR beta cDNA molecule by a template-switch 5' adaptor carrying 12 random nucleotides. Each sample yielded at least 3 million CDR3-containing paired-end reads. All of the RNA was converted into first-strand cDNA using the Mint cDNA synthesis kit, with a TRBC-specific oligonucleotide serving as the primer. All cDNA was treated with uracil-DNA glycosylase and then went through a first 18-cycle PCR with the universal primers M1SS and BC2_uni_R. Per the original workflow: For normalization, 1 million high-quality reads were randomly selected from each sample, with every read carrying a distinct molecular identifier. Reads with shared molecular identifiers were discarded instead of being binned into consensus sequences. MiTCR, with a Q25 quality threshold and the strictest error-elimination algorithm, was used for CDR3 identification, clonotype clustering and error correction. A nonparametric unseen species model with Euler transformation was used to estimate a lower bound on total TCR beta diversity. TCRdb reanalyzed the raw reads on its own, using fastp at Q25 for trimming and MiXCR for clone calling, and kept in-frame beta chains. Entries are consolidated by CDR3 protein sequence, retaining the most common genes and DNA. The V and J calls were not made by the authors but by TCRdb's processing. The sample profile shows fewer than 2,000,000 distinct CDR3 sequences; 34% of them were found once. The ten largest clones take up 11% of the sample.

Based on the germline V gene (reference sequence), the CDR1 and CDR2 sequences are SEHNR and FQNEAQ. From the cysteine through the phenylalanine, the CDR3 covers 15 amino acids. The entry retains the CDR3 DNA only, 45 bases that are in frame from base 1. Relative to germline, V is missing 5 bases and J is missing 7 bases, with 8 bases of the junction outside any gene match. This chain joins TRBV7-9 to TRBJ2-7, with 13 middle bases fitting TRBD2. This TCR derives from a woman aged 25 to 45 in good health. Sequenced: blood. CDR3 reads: CASSRTSGSSNEQYF. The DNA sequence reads TGTGCCAGCAGCCGGACTAGCGGGAGCTCCAATGAGCAGTACTTC.